This T cell receptor (beta chain) was observed in a study of blood T cell repertoires in COVID-19. Cohorts were assigned according to the clinical history that participants reported. TCRdb's copy holds only in-frame clones and misses some; the assay was immunoSEQ multiplex PCR. Among approximately 220,000 clones listed, about 80% were seen once. Germline CDR1 reads KGHDR; CDR2 reads SFDVKD. The CDR3 sequence is 15 residues long. Trimming took 3 bases from V and 4 from J; bases not matched to a gene: 4. This sequence was found in a woman in her forties with acute COVID-19. Material: PBMCs or T cells enriched from blood (not recorded which). This chain joins TRBV24-1 and TRBJ2-5, with 10 bases matching TRBD2. In DNA form, the CDR3 reads TGTGCCACCAGTGATAGCCGGACTAGCGGAGAGACCCAGTACTTC. The encoded protein is CATSDSRTSGETQYF.